Listed below are T cell receptor beta chains from one sample, sequenced in a study of regulatory T cells in long-lasting Graves disease. In TCRdb, the multiplex PCR reads were re-called with MiXCR into one record per CDR3 protein. The sample consists of about 430,000 distinct CDR3 sequences, about 15% of them appearing once. A further study also used this sample, focusing on T cells in Graves' hyperthyroidism and ophthalmopathy.

The material sequenced was peripheral blood mononuclear cells (PBMCs), taken at new diagnosis, from a patient treated with antithyroid drugs. These receptors were obtained from a woman between 40 and 50 years old with Graves disease. Both conserved end residues are part of each CDR3. A D gene is named only where the DNA matches it firmly. Clone size is stated in some rows and not others, as once, few, many or a class when expanded.

clone size | D gene | J gene | V gene | CDR3 protein | CDR3 DNA
many | TRBD1 | TRBJ2-3 | TRBV12-3/TRBV12-4 | CASSPPRGPTDTQYF | TGTGCCAGCAGCCCTCCCAGGGGGCCCACAGATACGCAGTATTTT
- | TRBD1 | TRBJ2-2 | TRBV11-2 | CASSLDGQGGGELFF | TGTGCCAGCAGCTTGGATGGACAGGGAGGCGGGGAGCTGTTTTTT
many | TRBD1 | TRBJ2-3 | TRBV27 | CASSFRDRGTDTQYF | TGTGCCAGCAGTTTTCGGGACAGGGGCACAGATACGCAGTATTTT
- | - | TRBJ1-6 | TRBV20-1 | CSARTGVKSPLHF | TGCAGTGCTAGGACAGGAGTAAAGTCACCCCTCCACTTT
- | TRBD2 | TRBJ2-1 | TRBV20-1 | CSARDPGLASNEQFF | TGCAGTGCTAGAGATCCCGGACTAGCGAGCAATGAGCAGTTCTTC
few | - | TRBJ1-5 | TRBV4-1 | CASSQGQVNQPQHF | TGCGCCAGCAGCCAAGGACAGGTCAATCAGCCCCAGCATTTT
few | TRBD1 | TRBJ1-2 | TRBV6-2/TRBV6-3 | CASSYIRGGDGYTF | TGTGCCAGCAGTTACATCAGGGGGGGCGATGGCTACACCTTC
- | - | TRBJ2-7 | TRBV18 | CASPPSVRAQYF | TGTGCCAGCCCACCATCGGTCCGTGCACAGTACTTC
- | TRBD1 | TRBJ1-1 | TRBV4-2 | CASSQEQGFQGPEAFF | TGTGCCAGCAGCCAAGAACAGGGGTTCCAAGGCCCTGAAGCTTTCTTT
many | - | TRBJ1-4 | TRBV6-1 | CASSEDVRSEKLFF | TGTGCCAGCAGTGAAGATGTCCGCAGTGAAAAACTGTTTTTT
many | - | TRBJ2-1 | TRBV19 | CASSRQSSYNEQFF | TGTGCCAGTAGTCGACAGAGCTCCTACAATGAGCAGTTCTTC
- | - | TRBJ1-2 | TRBV6-5 | CASSSRGWPYGYTF | TGTGCCAGCAGTTCAAGGGGATGGCCTTATGGCTACACCTTC
many | TRBD2 | TRBJ2-7 | TRBV28 | CASSVGLGLAGLEQYF | TGTGCCAGCAGCGTAGGGTTGGGACTAGCGGGACTCGAGCAGTACTTC
many | TRBD2 | TRBJ2-1 | TRBV29-1 | CSSLSSLAGGPYNEQFF | TGCAGCTCCCTCTCCTCGTTAGCGGGAGGGCCATACAATGAGCAGTTCTTC
many | - | TRBJ1-4 | TRBV29-1 | CSVKPGTVGTNEKLFF | TGCAGCGTTAAACCTGGCACCGTTGGGACTAATGAAAAACTGTTTTTT
many | - | TRBJ2-5 | TRBV28 | CASSPRGKEETQYF | TGTGCCAGCAGCCCCCGGGGGAAAGAAGAGACCCAGTACTTC
many | TRBD1 | TRBJ1-2 | TRBV28 | CASSFKGTEALYGYTF | TGTGCCAGCAGTTTTAAGGGGACAGAAGCTTTGTATGGCTACACCTTC
many | - | TRBJ2-1 | TRBV3-1 | CASSPGSPSYNEQFF | TGTGCCAGCAGCCCAGGCAGTCCCTCCTACAATGAGCAGTTCTTC
few | - | TRBJ2-1 | TRBV28 | CASSLGGTAAYNEQFF | TGTGCCAGCAGTTTAGGGGGGACCGCGGCCTACAATGAGCAGTTCTTC
many | - | TRBJ2-3 | TRBV28 | CASSFRAGTTDTQYF | TGTGCCAGCAGTTTTAGGGCAGGGACCACAGATACGCAGTATTTT
- | - | TRBJ1-2 | TRBV7-9 | CASSSQLYGYTF | TGTGCCAGCAGCTCTCAACTTTATGGCTACACCTTC
many | - | TRBJ2-3 | TRBV11-3 | CASSSRERGGGTDTQYF | TGTGCCAGCAGCTCCAGGGAGAGGGGCGGGGGCACAGATACGCAGTATTTT
few | - | TRBJ2-1 | TRBV5-6 | CASSSDPLQGSDPNEQFF | TGTGCCAGCAGCTCCGACCCCTTACAGGGATCAGATCCCAATGAGCAGTTCTTC
- | - | TRBJ1-2 | TRBV7-9 | CASSLGGAVNYGYTF | TGTGCCAGCAGCTTAGGGGGAGCGGTCAACTATGGCTACACCTTC
many | TRBD1 | TRBJ2-7 | TRBV2 | CASKKLQGLPGEQYF | TGTGCCAGCAAAAAACTACAGGGGCTACCCGGGGAGCAGTACTTC
few | - | TRBJ2-1 | TRBV7-3 | CASSSLPVDYTYNEQFF | TGTGCCAGCAGCTCCCTCCCCGTCGACTATACCTACAATGAGCAGTTCTTC
many | TRBD2 | TRBJ2-7 | TRBV13 | CASSSLATGGEQYF | TGTGCCAGCAGCTCACTAGCGACCGGCGGGGAGCAGTACTTC
many | - | TRBJ2-3 | TRBV20-1 | CSARDLNSGRTDTQYF | TGCAGTGCTAGAGATCTTAACAGTGGTCGCACAGATACGCAGTATTTT
few | TRBD2 | TRBJ2-3 | TRBV5-6 | CASSRLAGEGTDTQYF | TGTGCCAGCAGCCGTTTAGCGGGAGAGGGGACAGATACGCAGTATTTT
many | - | TRBJ2-7 | TRBV7-2 | CASSLRSLSEQYF | TGTGCCAGCAGCTTAAGGTCGCTTAGCGAGCAGTACTTC
many | - | TRBJ1-5 | TRBV6-2/TRBV6-3 | CASSYGTSNQPQHF | TGTGCCAGCAGTTACGGGACAAGCAATCAGCCCCAGCATTTT
- | TRBD2 | TRBJ2-5 | TRBV2 | CASSPTSGSMETQYF | TGTGCCAGCAGCCCAACTAGCGGGAGTATGGAGACCCAGTACTTC
- | TRBD2 | TRBJ2-2 | TRBV10-1 | CASSSGLAGLNTGELFF | TGCGCCAGCAGTTCTGGACTAGCGGGATTAAACACCGGGGAGCTGTTTTTT
few | - | TRBJ2-6 | TRBV7-8 | CASSLPGSGANVLTF | TGTGCCAGCAGCTTACCCGGGTCTGGGGCCAACGTCCTGACTTTC
- | TRBD2 | TRBJ2-1 | TRBV4-1 | CASSQVGETSGPSSYNEQFF | TGCGCCAGCAGCCAAGTGGGAGAGACTAGCGGACCGAGCTCCTACAATGAGCAGTTCTTC
many | - | TRBJ2-3 | TRBV27 | CASSFPGADTDTQYF | TGTGCCAGCAGTTTCCCGGGCGCCGACACAGATACGCAGTATTTT
- | TRBD1 | TRBJ2-3 | TRBV5-1 | CASSALTGSTDTQYF | TGCGCCAGCAGCGCCCTGACAGGGAGCACAGATACGCAGTATTTT
many | TRBD2 | TRBJ2-3 | TRBV11-1 | CASSERGTSDTQYF | TGTGCCAGCAGCGAGCGGGGGACGTCAGATACGCAGTATTTT
few | TRBD2 | TRBJ2-2 | TRBV28 | CASSFPSSGSLTGELFF | TGTGCCAGCAGTTTCCCCTCTAGCGGGAGTTTAACCGGGGAGCTGTTTTTT
many | TRBD1 | TRBJ2-7 | TRBV11-2 | CASSLNRGLYEQYF | TGTGCCAGCAGCTTGAACAGGGGTCTCTACGAGCAGTACTTC
many | - | TRBJ2-3 | TRBV5-5 | CASKEVADTQYF | TGTGCCAGCAAAGAGGTGGCAGATACGCAGTATTTT
many | - | TRBJ2-1 | TRBV12-3/TRBV12-4 | CASNGRNNEQFF | TGTGCCAGCAATGGCAGAAACAATGAGCAGTTCTTC
- | - | TRBJ2-5 | TRBV27 | CASSGFGGMVETQYF | TGTGCCAGCAGCGGGTTCGGCGGAATGGTGGAGACCCAGTACTTC
- | - | TRBJ1-1 | TRBV18 | CASSPLGAERAFF | TGTGCCAGCTCACCACTGGGGGCCGAAAGAGCTTTCTTT
many | TRBD2 | TRBJ2-5 | TRBV2 | CASLAVEETQYF | TGTGCCAGCCTAGCGGTGGAAGAGACCCAGTACTTC
- | - | TRBJ2-1 | TRBV13 | CASSQELAADNEQFF | TGTGCCAGCAGCCAAGAACTAGCAGCCGACAATGAGCAGTTCTTC
few | TRBD1 | TRBJ2-7 | TRBV7-9 | CASSQTYLDRVGSYEQYF | TGTGCCAGCAGCCAAACATACCTCGACAGGGTTGGGTCCTACGAGCAGTACTTC
many | - | TRBJ2-7 | TRBV11-2 | CASSLRWQAYEQYF | TGTGCCAGCAGCTTACGTTGGCAGGCCTACGAGCAGTACTTC
many | - | TRBJ1-2 | TRBV12-3/TRBV12-4 | CASTTFGGDYGYTF | TGTGCCAGCACCACCTTTGGGGGTGACTATGGCTACACCTTC
- | - | TRBJ2-7 | TRBV4-1 | CASSQAFSGSSYEQYF | TGCGCCAGCAGCCAAGCCTTTAGCGGAAGCTCCTACGAGCAGTACTTC
many | TRBD1 | TRBJ2-7 | TRBV12-3/TRBV12-4 | CASSLDPGTGYYEQYF | TGTGCCAGCAGTTTAGACCCGGGGACAGGGTACTACGAGCAGTACTTC
- | TRBD1 | TRBJ2-3 | TRBV5-1 | CASRKTPGQVSDTQYF | TGCGCCAGCAGGAAAACCCCCGGACAGGTTAGCGATACGCAGTATTTT
- | - | TRBJ2-7 | TRBV18 | CASSPGGKGKTYEQYF | TGTGCCAGCTCACCGGGGGGAAAAGGGAAAACCTACGAGCAGTACTTC
- | TRBD1 | TRBJ1-6 | TRBV4-2 | CASSQDREGSPLHF | TGTGCCAGCAGCCAGGACAGGGAAGGCTCACCCCTCCACTTT
many | - | TRBJ1-1 | TRBV30 | CAWSYPGGTEAFF | TGTGCCTGGAGTTATCCCGGGGGTACTGAAGCTTTCTTT